This TCR beta chain was retrieved from a study of cytomegalovirus exposure and HLA in healthy donors. Overall study findings and caveats: Later analysis placed DRB1 highest and HLA-C lowest in TCR association rates, which differed by HLA locus. Association with HLA alleles at 0.05 false discovery rate was found for approximately 18,000 TCR beta sequences in a later analysis. What a later analysis reportedly showed was that an Asian-associated ancestry cluster had fewer N-insertions than the 666-donor mean. The HLA-A and HLA-B alleles of most subjects were reportedly predicted accurately from TCR beta sequences.

Both 60 Vbeta primers and 13 Jbeta primers went into the PCR. The data were produced by immunoSEQ multiplex PCR, yet TCRdb's version contains in-frame clones alone and is incomplete. The sample consists of 100,000 or so clones, roughly 70% of them appearing once. In its sample, this clone was seen a few times. As yet, its antigen is unknown. Sequencing used PBMCs. This TCR derives from a man aged 50-60 years in good health and CMV-seronegative.

This CDR3 is CASSDSAERGGAYQETQYF. CDR3 DNA: TGTGCCAGCAGTGACTCAGCGGAGAGGGGGGGGGCGTACCAAGAGACCCAGTACTTC. The chain uses TRBV6-4 and TRBJ2-5, with D perhaps TRBD2 (7 bases). The germline CDR1 and CDR2 sequences are MRHNA and SNTAGT. The CDR3 has 19 residues. With 0 bases removed from V and 0 bases from J, the gap between germline ends came to 20 bases.